This T cell receptor beta chain was sequenced during a study of blood T cell repertoires in COVID-19. Each participant's cohort was designated according to participant-reported clinical history. In Cohort 3, a recovered donor had either two negative PCRs, clearance, or symptom resolution. V lost 5 bases, J lost 4 bases, and 6 bases stayed unmatched. The CDR3 length is 16 residues. Per germline, CDR1 SGHTA and CDR2 FQGNSA. Authors' processing steps: The assay estimated nucleated cells by amplifying reference gene primers. The data were produced by immunoSEQ multiplex PCR, yet TCRdb's version contains in-frame clones alone and is incomplete. V, J and clone size reflect that table, while D and trimming were determined from the DNA. This sample carries 200,000 to 300,000 clones, approximately 90% of them seen once, and the ten largest clones take around 4%.

This clonotype originated in a woman younger than 45 who had recovered from COVID-19. This chain joins TRBV7-2 and TRBJ2-2, with 11 bases that match TRBD2. The sequenced sample consisted of PBMCs or T cells enriched from blood (not recorded which). The chain's CDR3 is CASSPLAGGSTGELFF. Written as DNA, the CDR3 is TGTGCCAGCAGCCCTCTAGCGGGAGGCAGCACCGGGGAGCTGTTTTTT.